This TCR beta chain was identified during a study of T cell responses to AZD1222 COVID-19 vaccine. Second-dose intervals near 4 or 12 weeks were combined. Broader study findings: Among those given AZD1222, only 5 to 7 were seropositive at baseline. Scientists sampled the repertoires only once the peak T cell response had passed. Increases in Spike-specific TCR breadth and depth were seen after two AZD1222 doses.

V was trimmed by 4 bases and J by 5 bases, leaving 8 bases between them. The CDR3 length is 13 residues. Germline V gene lookup returns CDR1 LNHDA and CDR2 SQIVND (reference sequence). Clones were sequenced by immunoSEQ multiplex PCR, and TCRdb holds only the in-frame ones, with some missing. The sample carries under 200,000 clones, around 92% recorded once. Note on this clone: The antigen is not known.

V usage is TRBV19 and J usage is TRBJ2-2; D gene unclear. The material sequenced was peripheral blood, taken 28 days after the second AZD1222 dose. The sequence was obtained from an adult who received the AZD1222 COVID-19 vaccine. The chain's CDR3 is CASSTYTTGELFF. DNA for the CDR3: TGTGCCAGTAGTACATACACTACCGGGGAGCTGTTTTTT.